The present T cell receptor beta chain was sequenced within a study of cytomegalovirus exposure and HLA in healthy donors. CDR1 is LGHNA, CDR2 YSLEER, per germline. The CDR3 covers 18 residues. V lost 1 base, J lost 0 bases, and 15 bases lay in between. The PCR employed 60 Vbeta primers together with 13 Jbeta primers. Using immunoSEQ multiplex PCR, the repertoire was profiled, and TCRdb retains in-frame clones only, with some absent. The sample records 130,000 or so clones, around 79% being singletons. The chain has TRBV4-3 and TRBJ1-4, with D possibly TRBD1 on 5 matching bases. Sequencing was carried out using PBMCs. The sequence was collected from a woman in her forties in good health and CMV-seronegative. CDR3 sequence (DNA): TGCGCCAGCAGCCAAGTGTGGTTACAGGCGACAACTAATGAAAAACTGTTTTTT. Encoded protein: CASSQVWLQATTNEKLFF.